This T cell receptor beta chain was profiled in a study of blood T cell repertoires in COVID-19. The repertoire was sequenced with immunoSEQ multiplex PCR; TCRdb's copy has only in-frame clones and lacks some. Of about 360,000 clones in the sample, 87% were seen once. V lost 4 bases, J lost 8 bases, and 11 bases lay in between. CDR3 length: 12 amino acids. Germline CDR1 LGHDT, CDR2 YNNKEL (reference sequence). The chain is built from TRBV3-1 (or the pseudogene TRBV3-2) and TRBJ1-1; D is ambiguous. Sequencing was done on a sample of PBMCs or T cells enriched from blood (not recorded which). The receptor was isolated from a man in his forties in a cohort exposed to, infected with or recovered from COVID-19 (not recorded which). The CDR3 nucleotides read TGTGCCAGCAGCCGCGGCACAAGCGAAGCTTTCTTT. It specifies CASSRGTSEAFF.